The clone carrying this T cell receptor beta chain was recorded a few times. Other DNA variants within this sample encode the same CDR3. In the original workflow: Amplification from reference gene primers served as the basis for estimated nucleated cell counts. Sequencing used immunoSEQ multiplex PCR; TCRdb keeps in-frame clones, though not all of them. Clone size and the V and J calls come from that table; the DNA yielded D and trimming. The data contain 150,000 to 200,000 clones, 85% of them seen just once; the ten biggest clones take up 3% to 3.5%. This specimen belongs to a study of blood T cell repertoires in COVID-19. The CDR3 runs 14 residues. Trimming at V came to 1 base and at J to 5 bases, leaving 3 bases not matched to a gene. Germline assignment: CDR1 SGHAT and CDR2 FQNNGV.

Specimen: peripheral blood. The origin of this receptor is a human donor with acute or convalescent COVID-19. The donor label of this sample is uncertain. The chain uses TRBV11-2 and TRBJ2-7, with 9 bases lining up with TRBD2. The CDR3 nucleotides read TGTGCCAGCAGCTTAGTCGCGGGGGGGAACGAGCAGTACTTC. Its translation is CASSLVAGGNEQYF. Looking up the rest from reference TRBV11-2 and TRBJ2-7 gives the full variable domain: EAGVAQSPRYKIIEKRQSVAFWCNPISGHATLYWYQQILGQGPKLLIQFQNNGVVDDSQLPKDRFSAERLKGVDSTLKIQPAKLEDSAVYLCASSLVAGGNEQYFGPGTRLTVT.